This T cell receptor beta chain was observed in a study of T cell changes during pregnancy in multiple sclerosis. Assay used: immunoSEQ multiplex PCR; TCRdb lists only in-frame clones, some missing. The sample holds roughly 100,000 clones, roughly nine tenths seen once. The V segment lost 3 bases and the J segment 1 base; nucleotides outside the gene matches: 4. Germline V gene data show CDR1 as SGHAT and CDR2 as FQNNGV. The CDR3 loop spans 17 amino acids. The rearrangement uses TRBV11-2 and TRBJ2-3; TRBD2 aligns across 13 bases. The receptor's source is a female donor with multiple sclerosis, enrolled in a pregnancy study. The sample consisted of peripheral blood, taken before pregnancy. The CDR3 DNA reads as TGTGCCAGCAGCTTTCGGACTAGCGGGGGTCGCACAGATACGCAGTATTTT. Residues: CASSFRTSGGRTDTQYF.